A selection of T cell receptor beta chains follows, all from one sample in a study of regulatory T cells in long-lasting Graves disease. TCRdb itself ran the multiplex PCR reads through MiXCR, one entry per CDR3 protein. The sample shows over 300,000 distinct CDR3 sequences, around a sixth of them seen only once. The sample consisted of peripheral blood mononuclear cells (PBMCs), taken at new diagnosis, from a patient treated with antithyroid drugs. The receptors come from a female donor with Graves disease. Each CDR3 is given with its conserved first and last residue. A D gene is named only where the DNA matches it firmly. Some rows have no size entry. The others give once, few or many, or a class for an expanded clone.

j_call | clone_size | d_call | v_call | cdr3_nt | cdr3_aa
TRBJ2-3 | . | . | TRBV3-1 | TGTGCCAGCAGTCCTATCGGCACAGATACGCAGTATTTT | CASSPIGTDTQYF
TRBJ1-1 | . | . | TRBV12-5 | TGTGCTAGTGGCCCCGGCAGGTTTACTGAAGCTTTCTTT | CASGPGRFTEAFF
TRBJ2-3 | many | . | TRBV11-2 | TGTGCCAGCAGCTTAGACTTCCGCGGAGGTGGTGCAGATACGCAGTATTTT | CASSLDFRGGGADTQYF
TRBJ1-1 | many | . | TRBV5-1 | TGCGCCAGCAGCTCTTACAGGGCGGGGGCAACTGAAGCTTTCTTT | CASSSYRAGATEAFF
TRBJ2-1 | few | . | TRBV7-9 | TGTGCCAGCAGCTTAGAAGGCCGACGTGGGACCAATGAGCAGTTCTTC | CASSLEGRRGTNEQFF
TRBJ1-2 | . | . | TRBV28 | TGTGCCAGCAGTCCCGCCGGGGGGCAGAACTATGGCTACACCTTC | CASSPAGGQNYGYTF
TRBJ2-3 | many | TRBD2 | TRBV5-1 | TGCGCCAGCAGCACCGCCGCGGGGGGCCTCACAGATACGCAGTATTTT | CASSTAAGGLTDTQYF
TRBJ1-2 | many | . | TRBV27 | TGTGCCAGCAGCCCCCACCCAACGCCGGTGAGGGGCTACACCTTC | CASSPHPTPVRGYTF
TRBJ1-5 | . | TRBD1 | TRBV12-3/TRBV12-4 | TGTGCCAGCAGCCGGATGGGACAGGGAGGCCAGCCCCAGCATTTT | CASSRMGQGGQPQHF
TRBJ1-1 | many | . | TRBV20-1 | TGCAGTGCTAGAGCACCGGGAACGACTGAAGCTTTCTTT | CSARAPGTTEAFF
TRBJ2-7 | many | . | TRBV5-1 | TGCGCCAGCGGACAGACGTTCTCCTACGAGCAGTACTTC | CASGQTFSYEQYF
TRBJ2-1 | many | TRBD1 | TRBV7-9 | TGTGCCAGCAGCGCGGACAGGGCTGAGCAGTTCTTC | CASSADRAEQFF
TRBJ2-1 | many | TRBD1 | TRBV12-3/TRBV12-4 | TGTGCCAGCAGTGGGGACAGGGGCCTTGGGAAGCAGTTCTTC | CASSGDRGLGKQFF
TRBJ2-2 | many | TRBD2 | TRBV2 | TGTGCCAGCATGCGGGGGGGCCTCACCGGGGAGCTGTTTTTT | CASMRGGLTGELFF
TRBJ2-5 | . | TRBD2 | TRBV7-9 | TGTGCCAGCAGCTTCCGACTAGCGGGGGAACCCATGGAGACCCAGTACTTC | CASSFRLAGEPMETQYF
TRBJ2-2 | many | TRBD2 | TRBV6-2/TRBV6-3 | TGTGCCAGCAGATCCCTAGCGGAGGGAGACACCGGGGAGCTGTTTTTT | CASRSLAEGDTGELFF
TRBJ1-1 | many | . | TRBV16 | TGTGCCAGCAGCGCCTACCAGTCGGGCGACACTGAAGCTTTCTTT | CASSAYQSGDTEAFF
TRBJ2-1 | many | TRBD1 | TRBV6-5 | TGTGCCAGCAGTTCTCCGGGACAGGGCTACAATGAGCAGTTCTTC | CASSSPGQGYNEQFF
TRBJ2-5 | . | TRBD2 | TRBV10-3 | TGTGCCATCAGCGGACTAGCGGGGGGGGAGACCCAGTACTTC | CAISGLAGGETQYF
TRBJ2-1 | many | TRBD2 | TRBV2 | TGTGCCAGCAGTGGAGCAGCGGGAGTATGGGATGAGCAGTTCTTC | CASSGAAGVWDEQFF
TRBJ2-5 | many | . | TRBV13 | TGTGCCAGCAGCTTAGTATTTGGGAGAAGGGACCTGGAGACCCAGTACTTC | CASSLVFGRRDLETQYF
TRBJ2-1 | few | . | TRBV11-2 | TGTGCCAGCAGCTCAGGGACTTTCTACAATGAGCAGTTCTTC | CASSSGTFYNEQFF
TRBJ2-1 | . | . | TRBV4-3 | TGCGCCAGCAGCCTAACAAGTTGGAAGGAGCAGTTCTTC | CASSLTSWKEQFF
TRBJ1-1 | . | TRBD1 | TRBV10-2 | TGCGCCAGCAGTCGGACAGGGTATAATACTGAAGCTTTCTTT | CASSRTGYNTEAFF
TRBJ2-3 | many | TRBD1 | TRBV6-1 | TGTGCCAGCAGTGAAGGGGACAGTGGGGGCGGCACAGATACGCAGTATTTT | CASSEGDSGGGTDTQYF
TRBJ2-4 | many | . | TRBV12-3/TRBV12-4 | TGTGCCAGCAGTTTACTCCGGGACCCTACGTTAGCCAAAAACATTCAGTACTTC | CASSLLRDPTLAKNIQYF
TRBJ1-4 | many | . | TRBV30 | TGTGCCTGGAGTGTAGATGTCGGGGGAGGAAAACTGTTTTTT | CAWSVDVGGGKLFF
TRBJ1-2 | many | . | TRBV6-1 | TGTGCCAGCAGTGAAGCCCTCAGGGCGGTCTATGGCTACACCTTC | CASSEALRAVYGYTF
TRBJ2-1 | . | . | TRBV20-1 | TGCAGTGCTAGAGAGAGCGGGACATACAATGAGCAGTTCTTC | CSARESGTYNEQFF
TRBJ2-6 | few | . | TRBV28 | TGTGCCAGCAGTTCATCTGCGGGGGCCCCAAGCTCTGGGGCCAACGTCCTGACTTTC | CASSSSAGAPSSGANVLTF
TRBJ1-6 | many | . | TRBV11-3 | TGTGCCAGCAGCTTGGTAAGGGATTCACCCCTCCACTTT | CASSLVRDSPLHF
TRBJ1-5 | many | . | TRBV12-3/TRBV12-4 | TGTGCCAGCAGTCACCGGGACAATAATCAGCCCCAGCATTTT | CASSHRDNNQPQHF
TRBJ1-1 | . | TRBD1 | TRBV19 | TGTGCCAGTAGTAAGACAGGGGTAAAGGCTGAAGCTTTCTTT | CASSKTGVKAEAFF
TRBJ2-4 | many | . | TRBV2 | TGTGCCAGCAGCCCGACAGGTCTCCTAGCCAAAAACATTCAGTACTTC | CASSPTGLLAKNIQYF
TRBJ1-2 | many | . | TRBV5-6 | TGTGCCAGCAGCTTAATCTGGATCCCTCCCTATGGCTACACCTTC | CASSLIWIPPYGYTF
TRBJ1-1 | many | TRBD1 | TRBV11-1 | TGTGCCAGCAGCAAACAGGGGTGGCCAAAAAACACTGAAGCTTTCTTT | CASSKQGWPKNTEAFF
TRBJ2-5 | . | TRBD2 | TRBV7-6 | TGTGCCAGCAGCCCTAGCGGGAGGGCCCTCGTGACCCAGTACTTC | CASSPSGRALVTQYF
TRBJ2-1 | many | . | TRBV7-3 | TGTGCCAGCAGCTTATCCCACGGGGCCTACAATGAGCAGTTCTTC | CASSLSHGAYNEQFF
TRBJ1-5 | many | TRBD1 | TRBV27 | TGTGCCAGCAGGAAGACAGGGGGGGACAATCAGCCCCAGCATTTT | CASRKTGGDNQPQHF
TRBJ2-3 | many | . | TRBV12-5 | TGTGCTAGTGCACCGGGACGGAACACAGATACGCAGTATTTT | CASAPGRNTDTQYF
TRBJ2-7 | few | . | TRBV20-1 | TGCAGTGCTAGTATAGCGGAACTTAGCTCCTACGAGCAGTACTTC | CSASIAELSSYEQYF
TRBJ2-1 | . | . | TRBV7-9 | TGTGCCGTCCGAAGTGACGGACAAGAGACCCAGTGCTTC | CAVRSDGQETQCF
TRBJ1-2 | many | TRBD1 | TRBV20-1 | TGCAGTGCTAATTTGAACAGGGGGCAAAGCTATGGCTACACCTTC | CSANLNRGQSYGYTF
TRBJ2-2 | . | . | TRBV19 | TGTGCCAGTAGTATTTCCAGGTCACAGACCGGGGAGCTGTTTTTT | CASSISRSQTGELFF
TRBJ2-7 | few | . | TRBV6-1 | TGTGCCAGCAGTGTATCGGAGTCCGAGCAGTACTTC | CASSVSESEQYF
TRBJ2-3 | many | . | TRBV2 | TGTGCCAGCAGTGAGGGGACCACAGATACGCAGTATTTT | CASSEGTTDTQYF
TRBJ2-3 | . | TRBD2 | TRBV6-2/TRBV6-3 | TGTGCCAGCAGTGAAGTTCGTCTAGCGGGAGATACGCGGTATTTT | CASSEVRLAGDTRYF
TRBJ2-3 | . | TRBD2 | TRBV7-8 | TGTGCCAGCAGCTTAGGTAGCGGGACTAGCGGGAGGGACCAGGATACGCAGTATTTT | CASSLGSGTSGRDQDTQYF
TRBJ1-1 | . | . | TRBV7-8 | TGTGCCAGCTCACCACGAAGAACCAATGAAGCTTTCTTT | CASSPRRTNEAFF
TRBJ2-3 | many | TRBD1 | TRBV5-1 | TGCGCCAGCAGCCCCGGGACAGGGGCTAGACATACGCAGTATTTT | CASSPGTGARHTQYF
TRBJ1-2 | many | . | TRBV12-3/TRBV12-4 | TGTGCCAGCAGTCCTAGGGGTCTCTACGGCTACACCTTC | CASSPRGLYGYTF
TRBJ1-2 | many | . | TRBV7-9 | TGTGCCAGCAGCTTAGCGCGGACGGTCTATGGCTACACCTTC | CASSLARTVYGYTF
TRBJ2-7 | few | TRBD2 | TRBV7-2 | TGTGCCAGCAGCTTACGGAGATTGGGAGGGAGGGGCTACGAGCAGTACTTC | CASSLRRLGGRGYEQYF
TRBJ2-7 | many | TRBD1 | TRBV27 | TGTGCCAGCAGCCCGTCCCGGGACAGGGGTTTGTACGAGCAGTACTTC | CASSPSRDRGLYEQYF